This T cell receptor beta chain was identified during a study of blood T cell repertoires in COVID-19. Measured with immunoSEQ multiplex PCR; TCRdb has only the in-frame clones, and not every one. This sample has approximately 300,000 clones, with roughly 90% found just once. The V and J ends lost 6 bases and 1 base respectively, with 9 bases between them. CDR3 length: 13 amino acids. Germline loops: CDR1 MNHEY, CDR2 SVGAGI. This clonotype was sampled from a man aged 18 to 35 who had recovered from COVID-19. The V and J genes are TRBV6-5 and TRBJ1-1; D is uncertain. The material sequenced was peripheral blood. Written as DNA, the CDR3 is TGTGCCAGCAGCCCACAGCCGAACACTGAAGCTTTCTTT. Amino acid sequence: CASSPQPNTEAFF.